Listed here is a single T cell receptor (beta chain). This clonotype occurred many times. Its antigen has not been determined. The record has no base qualities; no much larger clone is one base away. This entry comes from a study of regulatory T cells in long-lasting Graves disease (TCRdb year 2021). As for the study more broadly: To count as having persistent Graves' disease, a patient had to have received antithyroid drug treatment for over 5 years with TSH receptor autoantibodies remaining persistently positive. In the clinical cohort, patients with persistent Graves' disease had used antithyroid drugs for an average of roughly 10 years. Peripheral blood TCR sequencing and RNA sequencing compared persistent Graves' disease patients with newly diagnosed Graves' disease patients. A total of roughly 35 samples underwent TCR sequencing: around 13 from persistent and approximately 20 from newly diagnosed Graves' disease patients. The study was registered as a clinical trial and conducted in China.

The library was produced with multiplex PCR. Reads for this sample came from an Illumina HiSeq 4000. TCR beta libraries were built with iRepertoire HTBI primers and Arm-PCR amplification of CDR3 regions. Before sequencing, the PCR products underwent gel purification. On the authors' methods: Across samples, around 62 TRBV and 13 to 15 TRBJ segments were identified and used for gene usage analysis of CDR3 amino acid clonotypes. COPE and FqMerger were used to merge the filtered high-quality paired reads into contigs. BLAST was used to align contigs to IMGT TRBV, TRBD and TRBJ reference genes, with CDR3 defined following IMGT. Highly expanded clones were defined as clonotypes with a frequency above 0.1%. Repertoire diversity was measured by Shannon entropy, and V-J evenness by the Gini coefficient. Clonotypes shared by more than one individual were considered public. TCRdb passed the public sequencing reads through fastp at Q25 and MiXCR, retaining productive beta sequences. Records with the same CDR3 protein are collapsed into one entry carrying the most frequent genes and DNA. TCRdb, not the original authors, processed these V and J calls. Recorded for this sample are 400,000 to 500,000 distinct CDR3 sequences; under 25% of them occurred a single time. Of the sample, roughly an eighth is held by the ten largest clones.

V and J are truncated by 5 bases and 8 bases respectively, leaving an intervening sequence of 22 bases. From cysteine to phenylalanine, the CDR3 is 16 amino acids long. Only CDR3 DNA is held: 48 bases, read in frame from base 1. Looking up the germline V gene yields CDR1 MDHEN and CDR2 SYDVKM. The paper's findings and limits, for the study overall: Compared with newly diagnosed patients, patients with persistent Graves' disease had lower TCR Shannon entropy and fewer highly expanded clones, which suggests clonal expansion. Patients with persistent disease shared more public clonotypes (about 3,000) than newly diagnosed patients did (more than 900). Sequencing and analysis were restricted to the TCR beta chain. Peripheral blood alone was examined, since thyroid tissue, which constituted the primary lesion, could not be accessed. Persistent disease showed preferential use of TRBV28, TRBJ1-2 and TRBJ2-5, whereas newly diagnosed disease favored TRBV20-1 and TRBJ2-1. The authors acknowledged the small sample size as a limitation that may reduce accuracy.

Taken with the paper, the label for time point translates to: persistent/refractory GD, antithyroid drugs over 5 years with positive TRAb. RNA was extracted from PBMCs in TRIzol for both TCR sequencing and RNA sequencing. The diagnosis of Graves' disease followed American Thyroid Association guidelines. Patients were recruited from an endocrinology department in Xi'an, China. Each patient gave about 9.1 milliliters of peripheral blood, collected in an EDTA anticoagulant tube. Ficoll Paque Plus density gradient separation was used to isolate PBMCs, and no further T cell sorting was performed. RNA quality was checked with an Agilent 2100 Bioanalyzer and agarose gel, and concentration with a NanoDrop 2000.

The starting material was peripheral blood mononuclear cells (PBMCs), obtained when the disease was refractory, from a patient treated with antithyroid drugs. This receptor chain uses TRBV28 and TRBJ1-5, and the D gene may be TRBD1, 5 bases matching. The source of this sequence is a female donor with Graves disease. The DNA is as follows: TGTGCCAGCAGTACCGCCGCAGGGCCAGGCAAGAAGCCCCAGCATTTT. Its translation is CASSTAAGPGKKPQHF.